One and the same sample provided the 26 T cell receptor beta chains below, sequenced in a study of T-cell memory formation after mild COVID-19. A single record per CDR3 protein comes from TCRdb applying MiXCR to the 5' RACE reads. The sample has about 150,000 distinct CDR3 sequences, roughly a third seen once. The sequencing input was PBMCs or a T cell subset sorted from them (not recorded which). The receptors here all came from an adult woman who had mild COVID-19 (a few samples of this study predate the infection). Cell type and time point are not known.

The sample holds many counts of this clonotype. This chain joins TRBV7-9 and TRBJ2-7; D gene uncertain. Trimming removed 0 bases from V and 4 bases from J, with 4 bases in between. This CDR3 has 12 residues. Germline V gene data show CDR1 as SEHNR and CDR2 as FQNEAQ (reference sequence). The DNA of the CDR3 is TGTGCCAGCAGCTTAGCGGCATACGAGCAGTACTTC. This codes for CASSLAAYEQYF.

As DNA, the CDR3 is TGTGCCAGCAGCGAGACAGGGGACTCCTACAATGAGCAGTTCTTC. The encoded protein is CASSETGDSYNEQFF. The chain joins TRBV27 to TRBJ2-1, with 8 bases that match TRBD1. Trimming took 6 bases from V and 0 from J; bases not matched to a gene: 4. There are 15 residues in the CDR3. CDR1 is MNHEY and CDR2 is SMNVEV in the germline V gene (reference sequence).

This clonotype was seen a few times. The chain's CDR3 is CSSGGSRGTDTQYF. CDR3 coding DNA: TGCAGCTCGGGGGGCAGTCGGGGCACAGATACGCAGTATTTT. The chain couples TRBV29-1 to TRBJ2-3; maybe TRBD2 (7 bases). This CDR3 spans 14 amino acids. V was cut by 8 bases and J by 1 base, with 16 bases left in between. Per germline, CDR1 SQVTM and CDR2 ANQGSEA.

Only a few counts were recorded for this clonotype. The rearrangement links TRBV7-8 to TRBJ2-7; D is unclear. This CDR3 has 17 residues. The V end was cut by 0 bases, the J end by 2 bases, with 17 bases between. CDR1 and CDR2 (germline): SGHVS, FQNEAQ. CDR3 coding DNA: TGTGCCAGCAGCTTAGCGGCTTTCGGTCACTCCCCCTACGAGCAGTACTTC. Translating gives CASSLAAFGHSPYEQYF.

This clonotype was recorded a few times. The chain combines TRBV4-1 with TRBJ2-3; 10 bases agree with TRBD2. After removal of 0 bases from V and 3 bases from J, the junction contained 3 bases not matched to a gene. Germline V CDR1 and CDR2: MGHRA, YSYEKL. This CDR3 has 16 amino acids. CDR3: CASSQDRTSGTDTQYF. The CDR3 coding sequence is TGCGCCAGCAGCCAAGATCGGACTAGCGGAACAGATACGCAGTATTTT.

The chain combines TRBV3-1 with TRBJ1-2, with TRBD1 as a possible D gene (5 bases). The CDR3 has 13 residues. The V gene lost 4 bases and the J gene lost 5 bases, with 11 bases spanning the gap. Per the germline V gene, CDR1 is LGHDT and CDR2 is YNNKEL (reference sequence). Here the CDR3 DNA reads TGTGCCAGCAGCCTTCAGGGCCCGTATGGCTACACCTTC. This sequence encodes CASSLQGPYGYTF.

The rearrangement links TRBV7-2 to TRBJ2-5, with D perhaps TRBD1 or TRBD2 (5 bases each). The CDR3 runs 13 residues. The germline CDR1 and CDR2 sequences are SGHTA and FQGNSA. V was cut by 5 bases and J by 4 bases, with 11 bases left in between. The chain's CDR3 is CASSPGPRETQYF. DNA for the CDR3: TGTGCCAGCAGCCCGGGGCCAAGAGAGACCCAGTACTTC.

This chain links TRBV15 with TRBJ2-7, with TRBD1 identical over 7 bases. J gave up 5 bases and V 3 bases, and 4 bases lay outside the gene matches. This CDR3 comprises 13 residues. Germline lookup yields CDR1 LNHNV and CDR2 YYDKDF (reference sequence). Here the CDR3 reads CATSRDQGDEQYF. As DNA, the CDR3 is TGTGCCACCAGCAGGGACCAGGGGGACGAGCAGTACTTC.

This clonotype turned up a few times. The chain recombines TRBV12-5 with TRBJ2-1; D perhaps matches TRBD2 (6 bases). CDR1 and CDR2 from the germline V gene are LGHNT and FRNRAP. Trimming cost V 7 bases and J 0 bases, with 10 bases left between them. The CDR3 runs to 14 residues. The CDR3 here is CASATSNSYNEQFF. The CDR3 DNA reads TGTGCTAGTGCTACTAGCAACTCCTACAATGAGCAGTTCTTC.

J is TRBJ1-2 and V is TRBV4-2, with D unresolved. The CDR3 has 14 amino acids. The germline V and J ends were trimmed by 1 base and 8 bases, with 14 bases remaining between them. Germline CDR1 reads LGHNA; CDR2 reads YNFKEQ. CDR3 bases: TGTGCCAGCAGCCAAGGATACCAGTCGGAGGGCTACACCTTC. Protein sequence: CASSQGYQSEGYTF.

There are many counts of this clonotype. V is TRBV3-1 and J is TRBJ2-3, with unresolved D. Germline V lookup: CDR1 LGHDT, CDR2 YNNKEL (reference sequence). V gave up 4 bases and J gave up 0 bases, with 17 bases separating them. This CDR3 comprises 17 residues. The CDR3 reads CASSPSMGRLSTDTQYF. CDR3 nucleotides: TGTGCCAGCAGCCCCTCGATGGGTCGCCTTAGCACAGATACGCAGTATTTT.

This chain uses TRBV4-2 with TRBJ2-7; possible D gene TRBD1, 6 bases. Trimming took 1 base from V and 2 from J, leaving 12 bases between them. There are 15 residues in the CDR3. Looked up from germline, CDR1 is LGHNA and CDR2 is YNFKEQ. Written as DNA, the CDR3 is TGTGCCAGCAGCCAAGGGACAGCCGGGACCTACGAGCAGTACTTC. Encoded protein: CASSQGTAGTYEQYF.

This clonotype turned up a few times. V and J are TRBV27 and TRBJ1-6; D is uncertain. Germline-derived CDR1 and CDR2 are MNHEY and SMNVEV (reference sequence). The CDR3 has 16 amino acids. The V end lost 5 bases, the J end lost 0 bases, and 11 bases lay between the germline ends. CDR3 DNA: TGTGCCAGCAGTCCCACGGCGGGCTCCTATAATTCACCCCTCCACTTT. Translating it yields CASSPTAGSYNSPLHF.

This clonotype was observed a handful of times. V is TRBV6-5 and J is TRBJ2-1; the D is unclear. The CDR3 is 15 residues long. V was clipped by 4 bases and J by 0 bases, with 10 bases between them. Germline-derived CDR1 and CDR2 are MNHEY and SVGAGI. As DNA, the CDR3 is TGTGCCAGCAGTTTCCAAGAAAGCTCCTACAATGAGCAGTTCTTC. Amino acids: CASSFQESSYNEQFF.

CDR3 region: CASSLENGGAEAFF. CDR3 DNA: TGCGCCAGCAGCTTGGAGAATGGGGGGGCTGAAGCTTTCTTT. The chain employs TRBV5-1 and TRBJ1-1, with a weak D call TRBD1 (5 bases). Germline values: CDR1 SGHRS, CDR2 YFSETQ. Trimming removed 0 bases at V and 6 bases at J, with 12 bases between. The CDR3 has 14 residues.

The chain couples TRBV2 to TRBJ2-3, with D possibly being TRBD1 or TRBD2 (6 bases each). CDR3 size: 17 residues. The germline V gene encodes CDR1 SNHLY and CDR2 FYNNEI. V shed 4 bases and J shed 0 bases, with 17 bases lying between them. The CDR3: CASSVIGGRGSTDTQYF. CDR3 bases: TGTGCCAGCAGTGTAATCGGGGGCAGGGGTAGCACAGATACGCAGTATTTT. The full variable domain, rest sourced from reference TRBV2 and TRBJ2-3, is EPEVTQTPSHQVTQMGQEVILRCVPISNHLYFYWYRQILGQKVEFLVSFYNNEISEKSEIFDDQFSVERPDGSNFTLKIRSTKLEDSAMYFCASSVIGGRGSTDTQYFGPGTRLTVL.

This chain uses TRBV20-1 with TRBJ1-1; D ambiguous. The CDR3 spans 14 residues. CDR1 and CDR2 from the germline V gene are DFQATT and SNEGSKA (reference sequence). Between the trimmed V and J ends, which lost 0 bases and 5 bases, there was a span of 13 bases. DNA of the CDR3: TGCAGTGCTAGAGACCCATCTGCGGGTACTGAAGCTTTCTTT. As protein: CSARDPSAGTEAFF.

The genes are TRBV4-3 and TRBJ2-2; 8 bases match TRBD2. The CDR3 loop spans 16 amino acids. Germline V gene lookup returns CDR1 LGHNA and CDR2 YSLEER. Germline trimming cut 2 bases from V and 5 bases from J; bases unmatched to any gene: 7. The CDR3 protein is CASSQPSGSSTGELFF. The CDR3, as DNA: TGCGCCAGCAGCCAACCGAGCGGGAGTAGTACCGGGGAGCTGTTTTTT.

J is TRBJ2-5 and V is TRBV29-1; TRBD2 matches at 13 bases. This CDR3 has 16 residues. Per germline, CDR1 SQVTM and CDR2 ANQGSEA. Trimming took 5 bases from V and 3 from J; bases not matched to a gene: 9. The CDR3 region has the DNA TGCAGCGTTAAAGGACTAGCGGGAGAGAGGGAAGAGACCCAGTACTTC. Its translation: CSVKGLAGEREETQYF.

This clonotype was detected many times. The genes are TRBV29-1 and TRBJ1-1; D gene ambiguous. The ends were cut back, 4 bases at V and 5 bases at J, with 14 bases in the middle. CDR3 length: 13 residues. Germline values: CDR1 SQVTM, CDR2 ANQGSEA. The CDR3 region is CSVGEATGTEAFF. The DNA of the CDR3 is TGCAGCGTTGGGGAGGCCACGGGGACTGAAGCTTTCTTT.

The chain couples TRBV15 to TRBJ2-1, with TRBD1 as a possible D gene (5 bases). This CDR3 spans 15 amino acids. Germline V gives CDR1 LNHNV, CDR2 YYDKDF (reference sequence). With 1 base removed from V and 3 bases from J, the gap between germline ends came to 10 bases. The CDR3 DNA reads TGTGCCACCAGCAGAGTGGGTCAGGGCTACAATGAGCAGTTCTTC. As protein: CATSRVGQGYNEQFF.

The chain links TRBV25-1 to TRBJ2-5, with 8 positions matching TRBD2. CDR3 length equals 14 residues. Germline lookup yields CDR1 MGHDK and CDR2 SYGVNS. The junction had 7 bases not matched to a gene; V was cut back by 8 bases and J by 2 bases. The CDR3 sequence is CASGGGSGQETQYF. The CDR3 bases are TGTGCCAGCGGCGGGGGGAGCGGGCAAGAGACCCAGTACTTC.

The sample holds a few counts of this clonotype. The chain uses TRBV29-1 and TRBJ2-7; 8 bases are a match to TRBD1. Germline CDR1 SQVTM, CDR2 ANQGSEA. After removal of 2 bases from V and 2 bases from J, the junction contained 2 bases not matched to a gene. The CDR3 spans 13 residues. CDR3 coding DNA: TGCAGCGTTGAAAGGACAGGGCCCTACGAGCAGTACTTC. Encoded protein: CSVERTGPYEQYF.

This chain connects TRBV6-5 to TRBJ2-1, with D maybe TRBD1 (6 bases). The CDR3 spans 14 residues. The V end lost 6 bases, the J end lost 9 bases, and 18 bases lay between the germline ends. Per germline, CDR1 MNHEY and CDR2 SVGAGI. For the CDR3, the DNA is TGTGCCAGCAGGACGGGACACCGTGCGGGTGAGCAGTTCTTC. Its translation: CASRTGHRAGEQFF.

This clonotype appeared a few times. The genes are TRBV29-1 and TRBJ2-3; TRBD2 matches at 7 bases. Per the germline V gene, CDR1 is SQVTM and CDR2 is ANQGSEA. This CDR3 region has 12 residues. Trimming removed 3 bases from V and 9 bases from J; junction bases left unmatched: 6. Here the CDR3 reads CSVETSRVTQYF. The CDR3 DNA reads TGCAGCGTTGAGACTAGCCGCGTCACGCAGTATTTT.

The CDR3 nucleotides are TGTGCCAGCAGCTTAGCCCCTCTTCAGGACGGCTACACCTTC. Translated, it gives CASSLAPLQDGYTF. The chain uses TRBV7-2 and TRBJ1-2; D remains ambiguous. CDR3 size: 14 residues. The germline V gene encodes CDR1 SGHTA and CDR2 FQGNSA. V was clipped by 0 bases and J by 8 bases, with 13 bases between them.